These T cell receptor beta chains were read from a single sample in a study of patients and donors after allogeneic stem cell transplantation. TCRdb fed the RT-PCR reads into MiXCR, producing one record per CDR3 protein. The sample holds some 200,000 distinct CDR3 sequences, 41% seen once. The sample comprised blood, either unsorted or a sorted T cell fraction (not recorded which). The receptors derive from a human donor who was either an allogeneic HSCT recipient or a stem cell or donor lymphocyte infusion donor (not recorded which). It is not recorded whose cells these are; they may come from a transplant donor. Each CDR3 is given with its conserved first and last residue. A D gene is named only where the DNA matches it firmly. Expanded clones get a size class; other rows say once, few or many, or leave the size out.

v_gene: TRBV28; d_gene: -; j_gene: TRBJ1-2; abundance: -; CDR3aa: CASSPGGPGYTF; CDR3nt: TGTGCCAGCAGTCCGGGGGGACCAGGCTACACCTTC
v_gene: TRBV6-6; d_gene: TRBD1; j_gene: TRBJ2-7; abundance: -; CDR3aa: CASSYSNPRTGWYEQYF; CDR3nt: TGTGCCAGCAGTTACTCGAATCCTAGGACAGGGTGGTACGAGCAGTACTTC
v_gene: TRBV27; d_gene: TRBD1; j_gene: TRBJ2-4; abundance: -; CDR3aa: CASSRGQENIQYF; CDR3nt: TGTGCCAGCAGTCGTGGACAGGAAAACATTCAGTACTTC
v_gene: TRBV6-1; d_gene: -; j_gene: TRBJ2-1; abundance: -; CDR3aa: CASSESPGNEQFF; CDR3nt: TGTGCCAGCAGTGAATCCCCAGGGAATGAGCAGTTCTTC
v_gene: TRBV9; d_gene: TRBD2; j_gene: TRBJ2-7; abundance: few; CDR3aa: CASSVGLAPTDEQYF; CDR3nt: TGTGCCAGCAGCGTAGGACTAGCCCCTACTGACGAGCAGTACTTC
v_gene: TRBV10-2; d_gene: -; j_gene: TRBJ1-1; abundance: few; CDR3aa: CAHFGQGVTEAFF; CDR3nt: TGCGCCCACTTTGGCCAGGGTGTCACTGAAGCTTTCTTT
v_gene: TRBV5-1; d_gene: -; j_gene: TRBJ2-1; abundance: medium-sized; CDR3aa: CASSSGTTPSYNEQFF; CDR3nt: TGCGCCAGCAGCTCCGGGACCACCCCCTCCTACAATGAGCAGTTCTTC
v_gene: TRBV4-3; d_gene: -; j_gene: TRBJ2-1; abundance: few; CDR3aa: CASSPGSTVDEQFF; CDR3nt: TGCGCCAGCAGCCCAGGTTCGACGGTCGATGAGCAGTTCTTC
v_gene: TRBV12-3/TRBV12-4; d_gene: -; j_gene: TRBJ2-5; abundance: -; CDR3aa: CASSFGTRPQETQYF; CDR3nt: TGTGCCAGCAGTTTTGGTACCAGGCCACAAGAGACCCAGTACTTC
v_gene: TRBV29-1; d_gene: -; j_gene: TRBJ1-1; abundance: few; CDR3aa: CSAHYRDTEAFF; CDR3nt: TGCAGCGCGCACTACAGGGACACTGAAGCTTTCTTT
v_gene: TRBV5-1; d_gene: TRBD2; j_gene: TRBJ2-7; abundance: -; CDR3aa: CASSLESGSSYEQYF; CDR3nt: TGCGCCAGCAGCTTGGAGAGCGGGAGCTCCTACGAGCAGTACTTC
v_gene: TRBV14; d_gene: -; j_gene: TRBJ2-1; abundance: few; CDR3aa: CASSQVRPENEQFF; CDR3nt: TGTGCCAGCAGCCAAGTTCGACCCGAGAATGAGCAGTTCTTC
v_gene: TRBV9; d_gene: TRBD1; j_gene: TRBJ2-1; abundance: -; CDR3aa: CASSVGTGRDNEQFF; CDR3nt: TGTGCCAGCAGCGTAGGGACAGGCCGAGACAATGAGCAGTTCTTC
v_gene: TRBV7-8; d_gene: -; j_gene: TRBJ1-3; abundance: -; CDR3aa: CASSLGGGPLSGNTIYF; CDR3nt: TGTGCCAGCAGCTTAGGTGGGGGGCCCCTTTCTGGAAACACCATATATTTT
v_gene: TRBV30; d_gene: -; j_gene: TRBJ1-2; abundance: -; CDR3aa: CAWSVASGRSYGYTF; CDR3nt: TGTGCCTGGAGTGTAGCTTCAGGGAGGTCCTATGGCTACACCTTC
v_gene: TRBV10-3; d_gene: TRBD2; j_gene: TRBJ2-1; abundance: -; CDR3aa: CAISESSGRANEQFF; CDR3nt: TGTGCCATCAGTGAGTCTAGCGGGAGGGCTAATGAGCAGTTCTTC
v_gene: TRBV20-1; d_gene: -; j_gene: TRBJ2-7; abundance: few; CDR3aa: CSAPSGPPSYEQYF; CDR3nt: TGCAGTGCTCCCTCGGGCCCCCCCAGCTACGAGCAGTACTTC
v_gene: TRBV6-6; d_gene: -; j_gene: TRBJ2-7; abundance: few; CDR3aa: CASSFPGSEQYF; CDR3nt: TGTGCCAGCAGTTTCCCCGGCTCCGAGCAGTACTTC
v_gene: TRBV12-3/TRBV12-4; d_gene: TRBD1; j_gene: TRBJ1-1; abundance: -; CDR3aa: CASSLGQGGERDTEAFF; CDR3nt: TGTGCCAGCAGTTTAGGACAGGGGGGCGAACGGGACACTGAAGCTTTCTTT
v_gene: TRBV6-5; d_gene: -; j_gene: TRBJ1-1; abundance: few; CDR3aa: CASSYKWRVLNTEAFF; CDR3nt: TGTGCCAGCAGTTACAAGTGGCGGGTTTTAAACACTGAAGCTTTCTTT
v_gene: TRBV12-3/TRBV12-4; d_gene: -; j_gene: TRBJ1-4; abundance: -; CDR3aa: CASSPGPKLFF; CDR3nt: TGTGCCAGCAGCCCGGGACCCAAACTGTTTTTT
v_gene: TRBV6-2/TRBV6-3; d_gene: -; j_gene: TRBJ1-1; abundance: few; CDR3aa: CASSYGRDTEAFF; CDR3nt: TGTGCCAGCAGTTACGGGCGAGACACTGAAGCTTTCTTT
v_gene: TRBV27; d_gene: -; j_gene: TRBJ1-2; abundance: -; CDR3aa: CASSEPDGYTF; CDR3nt: TGTGCCAGCAGTGAACCAGATGGCTACACCTTC
v_gene: TRBV9; d_gene: -; j_gene: TRBJ1-4; abundance: -; CDR3aa: CASSVGLGFQEKLFF; CDR3nt: TGTGCCAGCAGCGTAGGGTTAGGGTTCCAGGAAAAACTGTTTTTT
v_gene: TRBV6-2/TRBV6-3; d_gene: -; j_gene: TRBJ2-3; abundance: -; CDR3aa: CASSSTSVISTDTQYF; CDR3nt: TGTGCCAGCAGTTCAACCAGCGTAATAAGCACAGATACGCAGTATTTT